A single sample is the source of the 6 T cell receptor beta chains below, sequenced in a study of radiotherapy plus CTLA-4 blockade in lung cancer. This table comes from immunoSEQ multiplex PCR, and its TCRdb copy is limited to in-frame clones, with some not included. The sample holds some 60,000 clones, approximately 79% seen once. The sequencing used peripheral blood, collected from a patient treated with radiotherapy plus ipilimumab. Receptors originate from a human donor with non-small cell lung cancer who had a complete response to radiotherapy plus ipilimumab.

The chain has TRBV5-1 and TRBJ2-2; D remains unclear. The CDR3 spans 15 residues. V lost 0 bases to trimming and J lost 6 bases, with 12 bases between them. Germline V gene data show CDR1 as SGHRS and CDR2 as YFSETQ. This CDR3 reads CASSLGSSRAGELFF. The CDR3 nucleotides are TGCGCCAGCAGCTTGGGGTCTAGTCGCGCCGGGGAGCTGTTTTTT.

The V call is TRBV6-1, the J call TRBJ1-1; TRBD1 aligns across 9 bases. The CDR3 covers 14 residues. Germline lookup yields CDR1 MNHNS and CDR2 SASEGT. V lost 2 bases, J lost 8 bases, and 6 bases stayed unmatched. The CDR3 loop is CASSESWDRAEAFF. In DNA, the CDR3 is TGTGCCAGCAGTGAATCGTGGGACAGGGCGGAAGCTTTCTTT.

This chain connects TRBV6-1 to TRBJ1-6; the match to TRBD1 covers 8 bases. V dropped 4 bases and J dropped 0; count of bases not matched to a gene: 5. Germline CDR1 reads MNHNS; CDR2 reads SASEGT. The CDR3 has 17 residues. CDR3 nucleotides: TGTGCCAGCAGTGGGGACAGGATTAGCTCCTATAATTCACCCCTCCACTTT. The encoded protein is CASSGDRISSYNSPLHF.

The chain couples TRBV5-1 to TRBJ1-2; 9 bases map to TRBD1. This CDR3 region has 12 residues. J lost 5 bases, V lost 5 bases, and 1 base had no gene match. Germline CDR1 is SGHRS and CDR2 is YFSETQ. For the CDR3, the DNA is TGCGCCAGCAGGACAGGGGGATATGGCTACACCTTC. Residues: CASRTGGYGYTF.

In nucleotides, the CDR3 is TGTGCCAGCACCCCCCAGAGGGACAGGAACACCGGGGAGCTGTTTTTT. This sequence encodes CASTPQRDRNTGELFF. J is TRBJ2-2 and V is TRBV6-6, with TRBD1 identical over 7 bases. J lost 1 base, V lost 7 bases, and 9 bases had no gene match. The CDR3 is 16 residues long. The germline gives CDR1 MNHNY, CDR2 SVGAGI (reference sequence).

As for this clone: One end of the junction fails to match germline, which may point to a read error. The V gene is TRBV18, the J gene TRBJ1-1; TRBD1 matches 8 bases. The CDR3 extends over 11 amino acids. Germline-derived CDR1 and CDR2 are KGHSH and LQKENI. In DNA form, the CDR3 reads TGTGCCAGCTCAGGGACAGGAGAAGCTTCCTTT. Its protein is CASSGTGEASF.